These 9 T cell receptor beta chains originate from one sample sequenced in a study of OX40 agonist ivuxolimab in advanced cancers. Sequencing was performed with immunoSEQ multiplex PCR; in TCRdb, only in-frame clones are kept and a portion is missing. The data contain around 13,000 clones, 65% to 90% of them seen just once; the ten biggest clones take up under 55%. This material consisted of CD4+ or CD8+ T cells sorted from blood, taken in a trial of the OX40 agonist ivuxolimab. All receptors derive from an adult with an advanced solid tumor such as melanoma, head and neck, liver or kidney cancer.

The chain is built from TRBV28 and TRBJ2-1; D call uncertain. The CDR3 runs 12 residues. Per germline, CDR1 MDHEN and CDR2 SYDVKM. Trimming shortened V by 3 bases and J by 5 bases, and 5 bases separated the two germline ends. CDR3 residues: CASSFADNEQFF. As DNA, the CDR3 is TGTGCCAGCAGTTTCGCCGACAATGAGCAGTTCTTC.

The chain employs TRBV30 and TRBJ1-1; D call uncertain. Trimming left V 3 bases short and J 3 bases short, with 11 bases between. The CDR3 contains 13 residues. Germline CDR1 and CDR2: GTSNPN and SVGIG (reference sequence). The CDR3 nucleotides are TGTGCCTGGAGGGCGGCCTCTTACACTGAAGCTTTCTTT. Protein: CAWRAASYTEAFF.

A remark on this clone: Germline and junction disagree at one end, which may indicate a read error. The CDR3 DNA reads TGCGCCAGCAGCCAAGTGGCGGACTATTCCTACGAGCAGTACTTC. Translation: CASSQVADYSYEQYF. The gene calls are TRBV5-8 and TRBJ2-7, with D perhaps TRBD2 (6 bases). Per the germline V gene, CDR1 is SGHTS and CDR2 is YDEGEE. CDR3 length: 15 residues.

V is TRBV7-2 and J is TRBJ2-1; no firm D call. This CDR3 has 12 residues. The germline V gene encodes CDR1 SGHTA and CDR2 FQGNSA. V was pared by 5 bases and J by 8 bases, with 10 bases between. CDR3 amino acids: CASSPRLDEQFF. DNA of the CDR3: TGTGCCAGCAGCCCCCGACTCGATGAGCAGTTCTTC. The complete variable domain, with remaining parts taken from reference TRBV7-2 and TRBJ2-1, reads GAGVSQSPSNKVTEKGKDVELRCDPISGHTALYWYRQSLGQGLEFLIYFQGNSAPDKSGLPSDRFSAERTGGSVSTLTIQRTQQEDSAVYLCASSPRLDEQFFGPGTRLTVL.

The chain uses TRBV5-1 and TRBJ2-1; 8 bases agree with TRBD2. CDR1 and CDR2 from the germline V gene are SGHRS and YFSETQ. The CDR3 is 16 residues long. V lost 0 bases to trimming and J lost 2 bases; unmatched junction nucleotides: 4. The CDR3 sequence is CASSLETSVAYNEQFF. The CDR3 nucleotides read TGCGCCAGCAGCTTGGAGACTAGCGTAGCCTACAATGAGCAGTTCTTC.

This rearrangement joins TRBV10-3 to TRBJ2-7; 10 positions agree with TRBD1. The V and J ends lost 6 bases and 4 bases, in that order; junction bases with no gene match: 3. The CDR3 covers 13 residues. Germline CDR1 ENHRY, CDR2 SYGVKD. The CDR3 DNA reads TGTGCCATCAGCTGGGACAGGGGATACGAGCAGTACTTC. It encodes CAISWDRGYEQYF.

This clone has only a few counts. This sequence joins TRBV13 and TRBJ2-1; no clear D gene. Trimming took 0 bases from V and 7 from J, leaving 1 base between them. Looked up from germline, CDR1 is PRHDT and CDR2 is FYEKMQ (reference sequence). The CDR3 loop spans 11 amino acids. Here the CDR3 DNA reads TGTGCCAGCAGCTTAGGGAATGAGCAGTTCTTC. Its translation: CASSLGNEQFF.

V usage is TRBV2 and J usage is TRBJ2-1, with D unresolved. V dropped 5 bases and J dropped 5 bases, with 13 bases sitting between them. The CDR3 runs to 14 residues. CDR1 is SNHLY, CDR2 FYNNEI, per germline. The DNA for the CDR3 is TGTGCCAGCAGTCCAAACGGTTATAACAATGAGCAGTTCTTC. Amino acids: CASSPNGYNNEQFF.

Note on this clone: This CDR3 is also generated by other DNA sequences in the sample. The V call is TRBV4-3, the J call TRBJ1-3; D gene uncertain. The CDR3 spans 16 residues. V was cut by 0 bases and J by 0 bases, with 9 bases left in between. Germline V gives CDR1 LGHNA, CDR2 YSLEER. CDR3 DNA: TGCGCCAGCAGCCAAGATCGGGAGGACTCTGGAAACACCATATATTTT. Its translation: CASSQDREDSGNTIYF.